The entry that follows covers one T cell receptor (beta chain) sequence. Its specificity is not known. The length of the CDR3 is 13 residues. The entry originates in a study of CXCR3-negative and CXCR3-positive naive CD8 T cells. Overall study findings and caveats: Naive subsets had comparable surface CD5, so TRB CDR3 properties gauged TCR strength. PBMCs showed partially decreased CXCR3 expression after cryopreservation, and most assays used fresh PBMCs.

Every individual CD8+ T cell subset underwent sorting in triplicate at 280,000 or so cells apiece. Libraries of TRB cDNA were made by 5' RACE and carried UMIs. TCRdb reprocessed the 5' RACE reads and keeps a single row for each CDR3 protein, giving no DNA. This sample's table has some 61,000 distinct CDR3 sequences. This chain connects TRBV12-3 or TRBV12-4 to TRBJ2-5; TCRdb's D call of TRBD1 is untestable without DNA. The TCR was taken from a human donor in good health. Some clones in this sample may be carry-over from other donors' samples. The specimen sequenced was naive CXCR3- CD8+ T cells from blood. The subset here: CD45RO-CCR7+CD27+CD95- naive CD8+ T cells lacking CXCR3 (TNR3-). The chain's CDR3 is CASSGRVRETQYF.